A selection of T cell receptor beta chains follows, all from one sample in a study of Graves' ophthalmopathy and Graves' hyperthyroidism. TCRdb reanalysed the multiplex PCR reads using MiXCR and keeps one entry per CDR3 protein. The sample contains around 400,000 distinct CDR3 sequences, roughly 20% of which appear only once. Input material: peripheral blood. The source of these receptors is a woman aged 18 to 35 with stable Graves' hyperthyroidism. The CDR3 runs from the conserved cysteine through the conserved F or W. D genes are given only for firm matches. Rows give clone size only sometimes, using once, few, many, or a class for an expanded clone.

j_call,v_call,clone_size,d_call,cdr3_nt,cdr3_aa
TRBJ2-5,TRBV7-9,many,TRBD2,TGTGCCAGCAGCGTTAGCGGGAGGGTCCCCCAAGAGACCCAGTACTTC,CASSVSGRVPQETQYF
TRBJ2-3,TRBV5-6,many,TRBD2,TGTGCCAGCAGCGAAACTAGCGGGGTTACAGATACGCAGTATTTT,CASSETSGVTDTQYF
TRBJ1-2,TRBV20-1,many,NA,TGCAGTGCTAGAGATAACAGGGACCGGAGCTATGGCTACACCTTC,CSARDNRDRSYGYTF
TRBJ1-2,TRBV7-2,many,NA,TGTGCCAGCAGCCCATATGGCTACACCTTC,CASSPYGYTF
TRBJ2-7,TRBV28,NA,NA,TGTGCCAGTAGTTTTCCCGATAGCCGGTACGAGGGCTCGTCCTACGAGCAGTGCTTC,CASSFPDSRYEGSSYEQCF
TRBJ2-5,TRBV11-2,NA,TRBD1,TGTGCCAGCAGCTACGACAGGGTCCTGGAGACCCAGTACTTC,CASSYDRVLETQYF
TRBJ2-7,TRBV6-1,NA,TRBD2,TGTGCCAGCATGCCCACTAGCGGGAGGGACGAGCAGTACTTC,CASMPTSGRDEQYF
TRBJ1-5,TRBV28,NA,NA,TGTGCCAGCAGTTTATGGGGGACGCTGGGTCAGCCCCAGCATTTT,CASSLWGTLGQPQHF
TRBJ2-7,TRBV6-5,many,TRBD1,TGTGCCAGCAGTTACTCGATGGGACAGGGATACGAGCAGTACTTC,CASSYSMGQGYEQYF
TRBJ1-5,TRBV20-1,many,TRBD1,TGCAGTGTTGGGGGACAGGATTATAGCAATCAGCCCCAGCATTTT,CSVGGQDYSNQPQHF
TRBJ1-2,TRBV11-2,many,NA,TGTGCCAGCAGCTTAGATAGGGACTACTACTATGGCTACACCTTC,CASSLDRDYYYGYTF
TRBJ2-7,TRBV6-1,many,NA,TGTGCCAGCAGAGTTGGACAGCCCTACGAGCAGTACTTC,CASRVGQPYEQYF
TRBJ2-7,TRBV9,many,NA,TGTGCCAAAAGGGGGTCCGAGCAGTACTTC,CAKRGSEQYF
TRBJ2-7,TRBV11-1,NA,NA,TGTGCCAGCAGCCTAGCTACAGGGACCCGACTGGCCTACGAGCAGTACTTC,CASSLATGTRLAYEQYF
TRBJ2-7,TRBV5-1,NA,NA,TGCGCCAGCAGCTTGGTCGGGACTGGCGAGCAGTACTTC,CASSLVGTGEQYF
TRBJ1-1,TRBV7-9,NA,TRBD1,TGTGCCAGCAGGGAAAACAGGGGTGGCACTGAAGCTTTCTTT,CASRENRGGTEAFF
TRBJ1-2,TRBV7-9,many,NA,TGTGCCAGCGGGGTGGGGGGGAACTATGGCTACACCTTC,CASGVGGNYGYTF
TRBJ2-7,TRBV12-3/TRBV12-4,many,TRBD2,TGTGCCAGCAGTTTAAATAGGCTAGCGGCCGAGCAGTACTTC,CASSLNRLAAEQYF
TRBJ2-7,TRBV7-9,many,NA,TGTGCCAGCAGTCGTGGGAGCTACGAGCAGTACTTC,CASSRGSYEQYF
TRBJ1-2,TRBV12-3/TRBV12-4,many,TRBD1,TGTGCCAGCAGTTGGGTAATGGACAGGGGGCATTATGGCTACACCTTC,CASSWVMDRGHYGYTF
TRBJ1-2,TRBV11-2,few,NA,TGTGCCAGCAGCTCGGTAAATTCCGCCTATGGCTACACCTTC,CASSSVNSAYGYTF
TRBJ2-4,TRBV15,NA,NA,TGTGCCACCAGCAGAGATCTATACAGGGATGGTCCGGCCAAAAACATTCAGTACTTC,CATSRDLYRDGPAKNIQYF
TRBJ1-1,TRBV12-3/TRBV12-4,many,NA,TGTGCCAGCAGTTTTCGTTCCATGAACACTGAAGCTTTCTTT,CASSFRSMNTEAFF
TRBJ1-1,TRBV7-2,many,NA,TGTGCCAGCAGCTGGCGGGGGTACACTGAAGCTTTCTTT,CASSWRGYTEAFF
TRBJ2-6,TRBV5-1,many,NA,TGCGCCAGTAGCCGAGGATCTGGGGCCAACGTCCTGACTTTC,CASSRGSGANVLTF
TRBJ1-5,TRBV2,many,NA,TGTGCCAGCAGTGAGATTACAGGGATTCAGCCCCAGCATTTT,CASSEITGIQPQHF
TRBJ1-1,TRBV20-1,many,NA,TGCAGTGGACCGGGCCCCGGTTTTACTGAAGCTTTCTTT,CSGPGPGFTEAFF
TRBJ2-5,TRBV6-2/TRBV6-3,many,NA,TGTGCCACAAACAGGGGAGGAGAGACCCAGTACTTC,CATNRGGETQYF
TRBJ2-2,TRBV9,few,TRBD2,TGTGCCAGCAGCCCCTACCTGAGAAGCGGGAGGAACACCGGGGAGCTGTTTTTT,CASSPYLRSGRNTGELFF
TRBJ2-5,TRBV7-2,NA,TRBD1,TGTGCCAGCAGCACTTACAGGGGGCTGGGGGAGACCCAGTACTTC,CASSTYRGLGETQYF
TRBJ2-5,TRBV5-1,many,NA,TGCGCCAGCAGCTTGGACCCCAGTCAAGAGACCCAGTACTTC,CASSLDPSQETQYF
TRBJ1-6,TRBV28,NA,NA,TGTGCCAGCACCCTAACGGGGAACTCCTATAATTCACCCCTCCACTTT,CASTLTGNSYNSPLHF
TRBJ2-7,TRBV12-3/TRBV12-4,many,TRBD1,TGTGCCAGCAGCCGCGGGACAGGAGCCGGCGAGCAGTACTTC,CASSRGTGAGEQYF
TRBJ1-2,TRBV28,NA,TRBD1,TGTGCCAGCAGTCGGGACAGCGTAACGACCGGCTACACCTTC,CASSRDSVTTGYTF
TRBJ2-2,TRBV11-2,many,NA,TGTGCCAGCAGCTTGATTGCGTACACCGGGGAGCTGTTTTTT,CASSLIAYTGELFF
TRBJ2-5,TRBV19,many,NA,TGTGCCAGTAGTACGGTAGGCAGCCGGGAGACCCAGTACTTC,CASSTVGSRETQYF
TRBJ1-1,TRBV20-1,few,NA,TGCAGTGCTAGTGACCACATGAACACTGAAGCTTTCTTT,CSASDHMNTEAFF
TRBJ2-7,TRBV20-1,few,TRBD2,TGCAGTGCTAGAGATGGGCGGGAGGCGGGAGAGCAGTACTTC,CSARDGREAGEQYF